The clone carrying this T cell receptor (beta chain) was found many times. Its specificity is not known. Using quantitative 5'-RACE with molecular barcodes, the authors made TCR beta libraries. MiXCR was run by TCRdb on the 5' RACE reads, yielding one entry per CDR3 protein. Among more than 400,000 distinct CDR3 sequences listed, about 5.7% were seen once. These data come from a study of CD8 T cells in ankylosing spondylitis. Study observations and caveats: Previously reported in reactive arthritis synovial fluid and blood were some of the motif variants. According to the report, clones linked to the disease were significantly enriched in matched synovial fluid samples taken from ankylosing spondylitis patients. In ankylosing spondylitis blood, a motif of 7 to 9 highly homologous TCR beta variants appeared characteristic. Clones linked to the disease showed a CD8+ phenotype. They occurred at relatively low frequencies in peripheral blood.

The sequence was obtained from a male donor with ankylosing spondylitis. The material sequenced was blood, either unsorted or a sorted T cell fraction (not recorded which).

The chain's CDR3 is CARRQREGYEQYF. The CDR3 coding sequence is TGCGCCAGAAGACAGCGGGAGGGGTACGAGCAGTACTTC. V and J are TRBV5-1 and TRBJ2-7; the match to TRBD2 covers 10 bases. Germline assignment: CDR1 SGHRS and CDR2 YFSETQ. V shed 8 bases, J shed 4 bases, and the junction held 6 bases outside the gene matches. The CDR3 loop spans 13 amino acids.